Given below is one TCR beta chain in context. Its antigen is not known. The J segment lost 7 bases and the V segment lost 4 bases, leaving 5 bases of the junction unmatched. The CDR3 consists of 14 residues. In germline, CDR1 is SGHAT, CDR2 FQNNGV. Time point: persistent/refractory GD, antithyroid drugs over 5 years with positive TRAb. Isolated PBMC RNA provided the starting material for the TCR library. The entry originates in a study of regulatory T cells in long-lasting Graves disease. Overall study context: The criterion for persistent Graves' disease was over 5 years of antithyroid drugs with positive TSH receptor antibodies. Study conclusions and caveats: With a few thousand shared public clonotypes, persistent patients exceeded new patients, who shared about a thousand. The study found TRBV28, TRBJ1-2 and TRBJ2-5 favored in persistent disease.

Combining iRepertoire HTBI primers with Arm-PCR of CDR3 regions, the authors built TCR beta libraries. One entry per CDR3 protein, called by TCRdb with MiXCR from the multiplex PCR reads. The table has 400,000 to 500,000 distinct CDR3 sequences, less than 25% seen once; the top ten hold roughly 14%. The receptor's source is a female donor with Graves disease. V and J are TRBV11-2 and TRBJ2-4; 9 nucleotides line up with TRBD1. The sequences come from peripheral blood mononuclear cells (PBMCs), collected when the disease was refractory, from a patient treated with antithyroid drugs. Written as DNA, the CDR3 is TGTGCCAGCAGCTCAGGACAGGGGTTGAACATTCAGTACTTC. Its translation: CASSSGQGLNIQYF.